This is a list of T cell receptor beta chains from one sample in a study of shared clonotypes between healthy human individuals. The table came from immunoSEQ multiplex PCR; TCRdb's copy has only in-frame clones and leaves some out. The sample contains over 1.5 million clones, 95% to 99% of which appear only once. Material: naive CD4+ T cells sorted from blood. These receptors all come from a man in his thirties or forties in good health. Both conserved end residues are part of each CDR3. Fields, in order: D gene, clone size, J gene, V gene, CDR3 DNA, CDR3 protein. D genes are given only for firm matches. The size field is filled for only some rows; it gives once, few, many or a size class.

D: TRBD1; size: .; J: TRBJ2-7; V: TRBV5-1; DNA: TGCGCCAGCAGCTTTACAGGGGGCTTTACCTACGAGCAGTACTTC; CDR3: CASSFTGGFTYEQYF
D: TRBD2; size: few; J: TRBJ2-7; V: TRBV6-5; DNA: TGTGCCAGCAGTTACACCACAGCGGGGTATTTTCGCGAGCAGTACTTC; CDR3: CASSYTTAGYFREQYF
D: TRBD1; size: .; J: TRBJ2-1; V: TRBV6-1; DNA: TGTGCCAGCAGTGAAGCGACAGGGCGTGAGCAGTTCTTC; CDR3: CASSEATGREQFF
D: .; size: once; J: TRBJ2-2; V: TRBV6-4; DNA: TGTGCCAGCAGCCCACTGCCCTATAACACCGGGGAGCTGTTTTTT; CDR3: CASSPLPYNTGELFF
D: .; size: .; J: TRBJ2-1; V: TRBV7-2; DNA: TGTGCCAGCAGCCTCCGAGTGGGCTCCTACAATGAGCAGTTCTTC; CDR3: CASSLRVGSYNEQFF
D: .; size: .; J: TRBJ1-3; V: TRBV28; DNA: TGTGCCAGCAGTTTGTTAACAGGGGGAAACACCATATATTTT; CDR3: CASSLLTGGNTIYF
D: .; size: .; J: TRBJ1-1; V: TRBV18; DNA: TGTGCCAGCTCACCGGGCGGCCTAATGAACACTGAAGCTTTCTTT; CDR3: CASSPGGLMNTEAFF
D: TRBD2; size: .; J: TRBJ2-1; V: TRBV4-2; DNA: TGTGCCATCGGACTAGCGGACAATGAGCAGTTCTTC; CDR3: CAIGLADNEQFF
D: .; size: .; J: TRBJ1-4; V: TRBV6-1; DNA: TGTGCCAGCAGAGTCCTTTCTTATCTAGTTGGAAAACTGTTTTTT; CDR3: CASRVLSYLVGKLFF
D: .; size: .; J: TRBJ2-1; V: TRBV6-6; DNA: TGTGCCAGCAGTTACGCCCTCGGGGAGCAGTTCTTC; CDR3: CASSYALGEQFF
D: .; size: .; J: TRBJ2-1; V: TRBV7-2; DNA: TGTGCCAGCAGCCCCGGGCCTCACAATGAGCAGTTCTTC; CDR3: CASSPGPHNEQFF
D: .; size: .; J: TRBJ2-7; V: TRBV5-1; DNA: TGCGCCAGCAGCTACGGAGACTCGGGCGAGCAGTACTTC; CDR3: CASSYGDSGEQYF
D: TRBD1; size: .; J: TRBJ2-2; V: TRBV4-1; DNA: TGCGCCAGCAGCCAAATGACAGGGGCCACCGGGGAGCTGTTTTTT; CDR3: CASSQMTGATGELFF
D: .; size: .; J: TRBJ2-5; V: TRBV7-6; DNA: TGTGCCAGCAGCTATCGGGGCCGACAAGAGACCCAGTACTTC; CDR3: CASSYRGRQETQYF
D: TRBD2; size: once; J: TRBJ2-3; V: TRBV19; DNA: TGTGCCAGTAGTATCCCTAGCGGAGGGGAGGAGGACAACAGCCCAGATACGCAGTATTTT; CDR3: CASSIPSGGEEDNSPDTQYF
D: TRBD1; size: .; J: TRBJ1-4; V: TRBV9; DNA: TGTGCCAGCAGCGTGGCGACAGGGACTAATGAAAAACTGTTTTTT; CDR3: CASSVATGTNEKLFF
D: TRBD2; size: .; J: TRBJ2-7; V: TRBV7-8; DNA: TGTGCCAGCAGCCACACCGAGATAGCGGGAGGGCCGTACGAGCAGTACTTC; CDR3: CASSHTEIAGGPYEQYF
D: TRBD1; size: .; J: TRBJ1-4; V: TRBV4-1; DNA: TGCGCCAGCAGGAAACCGGGACAGGGTGAAAAACTGTTTTTT; CDR3: CASRKPGQGEKLFF
D: .; size: .; J: TRBJ2-2; V: TRBV19; DNA: TGTGCCAGTAGCGTACCAGGAGGTACCGGGGAGCTGTTTTTT; CDR3: CASSVPGGTGELFF
D: TRBD2; size: .; J: TRBJ2-3; V: TRBV5-4; DNA: TGTGCCAGCAGCTTGCGGGGAGGGTCAGATACGCAGTATTTT; CDR3: CASSLRGGSDTQYF
D: TRBD1; size: .; J: TRBJ2-2; V: TRBV5-4; DNA: TGTGCCAGCAGCTCACGGACAGGGGGAAACACCGGGGAGCTGTTTTTT; CDR3: CASSSRTGGNTGELFF
D: TRBD2; size: .; J: TRBJ2-3; V: TRBV18; DNA: TGTGCCAGCTCACCGAATAGCGGGTCTGGCACAGATACGCAGTATTTT; CDR3: CASSPNSGSGTDTQYF
D: TRBD2; size: .; J: TRBJ2-7; V: TRBV7-9; DNA: TGTGCCAGCAGCCCTACTAGCGGGAGAGGATCCTACGAGCAGTACTTC; CDR3: CASSPTSGRGSYEQYF
D: .; size: .; J: TRBJ1-2; V: TRBV6-5; DNA: TGTGCCAGCAATTCGGGGGGAACCCTTTATGGCTACACCTTC; CDR3: CASNSGGTLYGYTF
D: .; size: .; J: TRBJ2-5; V: TRBV7-9; DNA: TGTGCCAGCAGCCCTGGGGGGAACCACCAAGAGACCCAGTACTTC; CDR3: CASSPGGNHQETQYF
D: TRBD1; size: .; J: TRBJ2-1; V: TRBV6-5; DNA: TGTGCCAGCAGTTTATCCGGGACAGGGAAAATTGAGCAGTTCTTC; CDR3: CASSLSGTGKIEQFF
D: .; size: .; J: TRBJ2-1; V: TRBV9; DNA: TGTGCCAGCAGCGTAGACTACCACAATGAGCAGTTCTTC; CDR3: CASSVDYHNEQFF
D: TRBD2; size: .; J: TRBJ2-5; V: TRBV9; DNA: TGTGCCAGCAGCGTAGTAGGAGGACTAGCGGGAGGGCCCGTGGAGACCCAGTACTTC; CDR3: CASSVVGGLAGGPVETQYF
D: TRBD2; size: .; J: TRBJ2-7; V: TRBV14; DNA: TGTGCCAGCAGCCAAGGTCTAGCGGGCCCCTACGAGCAGTACTTC; CDR3: CASSQGLAGPYEQYF
D: .; size: .; J: TRBJ2-1; V: TRBV30; DNA: TGTGCCTGGAGTGTCAGGGGGGGGAGCTCCTACAATGAGCAGTTCTTC; CDR3: CAWSVRGGSSYNEQFF
D: .; size: .; J: TRBJ1-5; V: TRBV27; DNA: TGTGCCAGCAGTTTACAGGGCGACAATCAGCCCCAGCATTTT; CDR3: CASSLQGDNQPQHF
D: .; size: .; J: TRBJ2-1; V: TRBV11-3; DNA: TGTGCCAGCAGCTTAGGTCAGTCCCCCGGCTATGAGCAGTTCTTC; CDR3: CASSLGQSPGYEQFF
D: TRBD2; size: .; J: TRBJ2-3; V: TRBV5-3; DNA: TGTGCCAGAAGCTTGGGGTCGACTAGCGGGAAATGTGGCACAGATACGCAGTATTTT; CDR3: CARSLGSTSGKCGTDTQYF
D: .; size: .; J: TRBJ2-7; V: TRBV11-2; DNA: TGTGCCAGCAGCTTAGCGGCAACGCTTACCTACGAGCAGTACTTC; CDR3: CASSLAATLTYEQYF
D: .; size: .; J: TRBJ1-3; V: TRBV7-9; DNA: TGTGCCAGCAGCTTAGCCGCGTCAGACTCTGGAAACACCATATATTTT; CDR3: CASSLAASDSGNTIYF
D: .; size: .; J: TRBJ2-2; V: TRBV7-2; DNA: TGTGCCAGCAGCTTAGTATGGAACACCGGGGAGCTGTTTTTT; CDR3: CASSLVWNTGELFF
D: TRBD2; size: .; J: TRBJ2-1; V: TRBV7-6; DNA: TGTGCCAGCAGCCAGAGAATGGGGGAGGGCCCCGGCAATGAGCAGTTCTTC; CDR3: CASSQRMGEGPGNEQFF
D: .; size: once; J: TRBJ2-7; V: TRBV21-1; DNA: TGTGCCAGCAGCAAACTCCGGACTAGCGGGCCCCCATCCGTCTACGAGCAGTACTTC; CDR3: CASSKLRTSGPPSVYEQYF
D: .; size: .; J: TRBJ2-7; V: TRBV11-2; DNA: TGTGCCAGCAGCTTATTTCAACAGAGGGGGTACGCCTACGAGCAGTACTTC; CDR3: CASSLFQQRGYAYEQYF
D: TRBD1; size: .; J: TRBJ2-3; V: TRBV29-1; DNA: TGCAGCGTTGAAGGACAGGGGGCTTCCGATACGCAGTATTTT; CDR3: CSVEGQGASDTQYF
D: .; size: .; J: TRBJ1-1; V: TRBV7-9; DNA: TGTGCCAGCAGTGAGTTAAACACTGAAGCTTTCTTT; CDR3: CASSELNTEAFF
D: .; size: .; J: TRBJ1-5; V: TRBV2; DNA: TGTGCCAGCAGTGAAGGTTGGAGCCGAGGTCAGCCCCAGCATTTT; CDR3: CASSEGWSRGQPQHF
D: .; size: .; J: TRBJ1-2; V: TRBV28; DNA: TGTGCCAGCAGTGGCAGCCACCAGGGGTCTGGCTACACCTTC; CDR3: CASSGSHQGSGYTF
D: TRBD1; size: .; J: TRBJ2-1; V: TRBV14; DNA: TGTGCCAGCAGCAGACGACAGGGGGCAAACGGGCAGTTCTTC; CDR3: CASSRRQGANGQFF